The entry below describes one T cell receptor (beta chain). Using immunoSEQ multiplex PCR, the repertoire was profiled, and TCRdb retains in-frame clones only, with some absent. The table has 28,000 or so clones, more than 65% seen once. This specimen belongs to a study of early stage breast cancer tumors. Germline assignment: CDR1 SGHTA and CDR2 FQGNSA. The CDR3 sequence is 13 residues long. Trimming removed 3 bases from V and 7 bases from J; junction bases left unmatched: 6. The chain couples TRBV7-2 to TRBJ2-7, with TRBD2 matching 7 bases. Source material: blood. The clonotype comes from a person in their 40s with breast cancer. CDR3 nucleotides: TGTGCCAGCAGCTTCGGAGCGGGATGGGAGCAGTACTTC. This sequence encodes CASSFGAGWEQYF.